This is a list of T cell receptor beta chains from one sample in a study of vaccination effects on CD4 cells after COVID-19. TCRdb's table, derived via immunoSEQ multiplex PCR, lists solely in-frame clones and lacks some. This table has tens of thousands of clones, approximately 79% appearing once. These receptors are not linked to any known antigen. The sequenced sample was CD4+ T cells from PBMCs cultured with HCoV-NL63 spike peptides, obtained before COVID-19 vaccination. The source is a human donor who received a COVID-19 vaccine. CDR3s include the opening cysteine and the closing phenylalanine or tryptophan. D genes are given only for firm matches. Rows may omit the clone size; those that give it use once, few, many or a size class.

>TRBD2|TRBJ2-5|TRBV5-1|16|NA
TGCGCCAGCAGCTTGGTCGGGGGGGGGACCCAAGAGACCCAGTACTTC
CASSLVGGGTQETQYF
>TRBD1|TRBJ2-3|TRBV3-1/TRBV3-2|15|NA
TGTGCCAGCAGCCAAGATGGCCAGGGGGCCTATACGCAGTATTTT
CASSQDGQGAYTQYF
>NA|TRBJ2-3|TRBV7-8|16|NA
TGTGCCAGCAGCCCCCGGGGTTGGTCAGGGAAGCATACGCAGTATTTT
CASSPRGWSGKHTQYF
>NA|TRBJ1-1|TRBV6-5|13|few
TGTGCCAGCAGTCGACAGCAAAACACTGAAGCTTTCTTT
CASSRQQNTEAFF
>NA|TRBJ1-5|TRBV7-9|14|NA
TGTGCCAGCAGTTCGTACTCGAAGCCCCAGCCCCAGCATTTT
CASSSYSKPQPQHF
>NA|TRBJ1-3|TRBV18|14|NA
TGTGCCAGCTCGTTGACAAACTCTGGAAACACCATATATTTT
CASSLTNSGNTIYF
>TRBD1|TRBJ2-5|TRBV6-5|16|few
TGTGCCAGCAGTTACTCGGGGACAGGGCCTCAAGAGACCCAGTACTTC
CASSYSGTGPQETQYF
>NA|TRBJ1-3|TRBV7-2|15|NA
TGTGCCAGCAGCTTAGATCCGGGTTCTGGAAACACCATATATTTT
CASSLDPGSGNTIYF
>NA|TRBJ1-4|TRBV21-1|18|NA
TGTGCCAGCAGCAAACGGGGGGGAACAGGGGGCCTCCCTGAAAAACTGTTTTTT
CASSKRGGTGGLPEKLFF
>TRBD1|TRBJ2-2|TRBV18|16|NA
TGTGCCAGCTCACCACCTTCTCAGGGGGACACCGGGGAGCTGTTTTTT
CASSPPSQGDTGELFF
>NA|TRBJ2-2|TRBV19|16|NA
TGTGCCAGTAGTATGGTTGGCCACCCTCGGACCGGGGAGCTGTTTTTT
CASSMVGHPRTGELFF
>NA|TRBJ2-5|TRBV6-4|13|NA
TGTGCCAGCTCCCGGAGTGTCCAAGAGACCCAGTACTTC
CASSRSVQETQYF
>NA|TRBJ2-5|TRBV6-5|12|once
TGTGCCGTTAGTACGGGGAGAGAGACCCAGTACTTC
CAVSTGRETQYF
>NA|TRBJ1-3|TRBV5-1|18|NA
TGCGCCAGCAGCTTAGGATCTTCGCAGGGTCTCTCTGGAAACACCATATATTTT
CASSLGSSQGLSGNTIYF
>TRBD2|TRBJ2-1|TRBV24-1|16|NA
TGTGCCACCAGTGATTTTATGGTAAAGGGAGGGGATGAGCAGTTCTTC
CATSDFMVKGGDEQFF
>NA|TRBJ1-2|TRBV30|13|NA
TGTGCCCGAGACAGAATTGGTAACTATGGCTACACCTTC
CARDRIGNYGYTF
>TRBD1|TRBJ1-5|TRBV30|14|few
TGTGCCTGGAGTGTGCAGGGGGGCAATCAGCCCCAGCATTTT
CAWSVQGGNQPQHF
>TRBD2|TRBJ2-6|TRBV7-9|18|NA
TGTGCCAGCAGCTTATCTAGCGGGGGCCCCACTGGGGCCAACGTCCTGACTTTC
CASSLSSGGPTGANVLTF
>NA|TRBJ2-2|TRBV6-4|13|NA
TGTGCCAGCAGCCTCGGACAAACCGGGGAGCTGTTTTTT
CASSLGQTGELFF
>TRBD2|TRBJ2-3|TRBV5-1|14|NA
TGCGCCAGCAGCTGGGACTATTCCACAGATACGCAGTATTTT
CASSWDYSTDTQYF
>NA|TRBJ1-2|TRBV7-2|13|few
TGTGCCAGCAGCATATCAGGGTATCTTGGCTACACCTTC
CASSISGYLGYTF
>NA|TRBJ2-2|TRBV2|15|NA
TGTGCCAGCAGAGTAGAGCGGGCGAACACCGGGGAGCTGTTTTTT
CASRVERANTGELFF
>NA|TRBJ1-1|TRBV10-3|12|few
TGTGCCATCAGAGACCGGTACACTGAAGCTTTCTTT
CAIRDRYTEAFF
>TRBD1|TRBJ1-6|TRBV2|15|few
TGTGCCAGCAGTGAAATGGGACAGGGCGTTTCACCCCTCCACTTT
CASSEMGQGVSPLHF
>NA|TRBJ2-2|TRBV24-1|16|NA
TGTGCCACCAGTGATCACAGAGGTCCTAACACCGGGGAGCTGTTTTTT
CATSDHRGPNTGELFF
>NA|TRBJ1-1|TRBV30|15|once
TGTGCCTGGATGGGGCGGAGGGGGACTAACACTGAAGCTTTCTTT
CAWMGRRGTNTEAFF
>NA|TRBJ2-1|TRBV4-3|14|NA
TGCGCCAGCAGCCAAGATCCCTTCTACAATGAGCAGTTCTTC
CASSQDPFYNEQFF
>NA|TRBJ2-5|TRBV9|13|NA
TGTGCCAGCAGCTTTCGGGGGCAAGAGACCCAGTACTTC
CASSFRGQETQYF
>NA|TRBJ1-3|TRBV19|17|NA
TGTGCCAGTACTAGGACTGCCATCCTTTTCTCTGGAAACACCATATATTTT
CASTRTAILFSGNTIYF
>NA|TRBJ2-1|TRBV24-1|17|NA
TGTGCCACCAGTGATTCCACTCCCTCCAGAGCGAACAATGAGCAGTTCTTC
CATSDSTPSRANNEQFF
>TRBD1|TRBJ1-1|TRBV3-1/TRBV3-2|17|NA
TGTGCCAGCAGCCCGAAACAGGGGGTATATCGAAACACTGAAGCTTTCTTT
CASSPKQGVYRNTEAFF
>NA|TRBJ2-5|TRBV5-6|11|NA
TGTGCCAGCAGCTTCGGGGAGACCCAGTACTTC
CASSFGETQYF
>NA|TRBJ1-2|TRBV6-1|13|NA
TGTGCCAGCAGTGAACAGGGCGCCTATGGCTACACCTTC
CASSEQGAYGYTF
>NA|TRBJ1-1|TRBV7-3|15|NA
TGTGCCAGCAGCACTGAGGCAGGGGTCGGGACTGAAGCTTTCTTT
CASSTEAGVGTEAFF
>NA|TRBJ2-1|TRBV15|16|once
TGTGCCACCAGCAGGCACTTTCAGGGGACGGGGAATGAGCAGTTCTTC
CATSRHFQGTGNEQFF
>NA|TRBJ1-6|TRBV4-1|18|NA
TGCGCCAGCAGCCAAGATGGTGCACAGGGAAAACAGCGTTCACCCCTCCACTTT
CASSQDGAQGKQRSPLHF
>TRBD2|TRBJ2-3|TRBV7-2|17|NA
TGTGCCAGCAGCTTAGACCGGCGGGGGGGGAACACAGATACGCAGTATTTT
CASSLDRRGGNTDTQYF
>TRBD1|TRBJ2-1|TRBV5-1|14|NA
TGCGCCAGCAGCCCAGACGACAGGGACGATGAGCAGTTCTTC
CASSPDDRDDEQFF
>NA|TRBJ2-5|TRBV4-1|14|NA
TGCGCCAGCAGCCTCATGGGGCTAGGGGAGACCCAGTACTTC
CASSLMGLGETQYF
>TRBD2|TRBJ2-2|TRBV9|16|NA
TGTGCCAGCAGCGGCCAGACTAGCCCGAACACCGGGGAGCTGTTTTTT
CASSGQTSPNTGELFF
>TRBD1|TRBJ2-5|TRBV24-1|16|NA
TGTGCCACCAGTGACCCGACAGGGGGCGAGAGGGAGACCCAGTACTTC
CATSDPTGGERETQYF
>NA|TRBJ1-1|TRBV10-1|13|NA
TGCGCCAGCAGTCGAGGCACTGTCAGCGAAGCTTTCTTT
CASSRGTVSEAFF
>TRBD1|TRBJ1-2|TRBV10-3|15|NA
TGTGCCATCAGTGAGACGGGGACAGGGAATGGTGGCTACACCTTC
CAISETGTGNGGYTF
>NA|TRBJ1-3|TRBV30|14|few
TGTGCCTGGATCCCCCGGGGAGGGGTAAACACCATATATTTT
CAWIPRGGVNTIYF
>NA|TRBJ1-2|TRBV28|12|few
TGTGCCAGCCGCCGGACTAACTATGGCTACACCTTC
CASRRTNYGYTF
>NA|TRBJ2-2|TRBV24-1|13|NA
TGTGCCACCAGTGATCCTAACACCGGGGAGCTGTTTTTT
CATSDPNTGELFF
>TRBD1|TRBJ2-1|TRBV4-3|16|NA
TGCGCCAGCAGCCAAGTATGGCAGGGGGCGATTTACGTGCAGTTCTTC
CASSQVWQGAIYVQFF
>NA|TRBJ2-1|TRBV6-2/TRBV6-3|16|NA
TGTGCCAGCAGTCTAGGGGGGCGGAGCTCCTACAATGAGCAGTTCTTC
CASSLGGRSSYNEQFF
>TRBD1|TRBJ2-5|TRBV28|15|NA
TGTGCCAGCAGTCCTCCGGGACAGGGGTGGGGGACCCAGTACTTC
CASSPPGQGWGTQYF
>TRBD1|TRBJ2-2|TRBV4-1|16|NA
TGCGCCAGCAGCCAAGAGACAGGGTCGAACACCGGGGAGCTGTTTTTT
CASSQETGSNTGELFF
>NA|TRBJ1-3|TRBV5-1|15|once
TGCGCCAGCAGCTTGGACACGAACTCTGGAAACACCATATATTTT
CASSLDTNSGNTIYF
>NA|TRBJ1-1|TRBV3-1/TRBV3-2|14|few
TGTGCCAGCACCTATGGGGGATTTTCCACTGAAGCTTTCTTT
CASTYGGFSTEAFF
>TRBD2|TRBJ2-5|TRBV27|15|NA
TGTGCCAGCAGTTCGATAGCGGGGATACGATGGACCCAGTACTTC
CASSSIAGIRWTQYF
>NA|TRBJ1-2|TRBV6-6|12|NA
TGTGCCAGCAGTTACTCCTCGGAGGGGACCGCTTTC
CASSYSSEGTAF